The clone carrying this TCR beta chain was recorded a few times. The sample comes from a study of blood T cell repertoires in COVID-19. Study as a whole: The United States, Italy and Spain provided the acute and convalescent COVID-19 samples.

The germline gives CDR1 GTSNPN, CDR2 SVGIG (reference sequence). This CDR3 region has 17 residues. The ends lost 2 bases at V and 8 bases at J; junction bases unmatched: 18. Measured with immunoSEQ multiplex PCR; TCRdb has only the in-frame clones, and not every one. The repertoire holds a few hundred thousand clones, with about 89% as singletons. The chain is built from TRBV30 and TRBJ1-2, with 9 nucleotides matching TRBD1. This TCR derives from a man aged 35 to 55 in a cohort exposed to, infected with or recovered from COVID-19 (not recorded which). The sequenced sample consisted of PBMCs or T cells enriched from blood (not recorded which). The CDR3 DNA is TGTGCCTGGAGTTCACGAACAGGACAGGGGCGCTCGCGGGGCTACACCTTC. This gives the protein CAWSSRTGQGRSRGYTF. The full variable domain, in which reference TRBV30 and TRBJ1-2 provide the parts outside the CDR3, is SQTIHQWPATLVQPVGSPLSLECTVEGTSNPNLYWYRQAAGRGLQLLFYSVGIGQISSEVPQNLSASRPQDRQFILSSKKLLLSDSGFYLCAWSSRTGQGRSRGYTFGSGTRLTVV.